Below, 20 T cell receptor beta chains from the same sample are listed, as sequenced in a study of T-cell memory formation after mild COVID-19 (dated by TCRdb to about 2021). The library was made by 5' RACE. The data were produced on an Illumina NovaSeq 6000. The raw public reads went through TCRdb reprocessing: fastp at Q25, MiXCR clone calling, in-frame beta chains kept. For every CDR3 protein sequence, its rows merge into one entry that carries the most common genes and DNA. Across this sample there are under 300,000 distinct CDR3 sequences, with roughly 15% seen only once. The ten most abundant clones make up 3.5% to 4% of the sample. Sequenced input: PBMCs or a T cell subset sorted from them (not recorded which). Receptors originate from a man aged 18 to 35 who had mild COVID-19 (a few samples of this study predate the infection). The sample titles of this study are shuffled in the database, so cell type and time point are left out; the donor was told from shared clones.

This clonotype has only a few counts. The V call is TRBV20-1, the J call TRBJ1-2; D may be TRBD1 (5 bases). Between the trimmed V and J ends, which lost 2 bases and 0 bases, there was a span of 7 bases. This CDR3 is 13 amino acids long. Per germline, CDR1 DFQATT and CDR2 SNEGSKA (reference sequence). The CDR3 bases are TGCAGTGCTAGAAAGGGGACTAACTATGGCTACACCTTC. Its translation: CSARKGTNYGYTF.

V and J are TRBV20-1 and TRBJ2-7; D not certain. CDR3 length: 13 residues. The V end was cut by 0 bases, the J end by 3 bases, with 9 bases between. Per germline, CDR1 DFQATT and CDR2 SNEGSKA (reference sequence). This CDR3 reads CSARDTVNYEQYV. DNA for the CDR3: TGCAGTGCTAGAGACACAGTAAACTACGAGCAGTACGTC.

Ten or more counts support this clonotype. The chain is built from TRBV5-1 and TRBJ2-1; no clear D. V lost 1 base and J 3 bases, leaving 5 bases between the germline ends. CDR1 and CDR2 from the germline V gene are SGHRS and YFSETQ. This CDR3 contains 13 residues. The CDR3 spells CASSLNSYNEQFF. The CDR3 nucleotides read TGCGCCAGCAGCTTGAACAGCTACAATGAGCAGTTCTTC.

This clonotype was seen a handful of times. J is TRBJ2-6 and V is TRBV6-2 or TRBV6-3, with D possibly TRBD2 on 6 matching bases. Germline V gene lookup returns CDR1 MNHEY and CDR2 SVGEGT. This CDR3 contains 16 residues. V lost 5 bases, J lost 0 bases, and 11 bases lay in between. CDR3: CASSAPGDSGANVLTF. The CDR3 DNA reads as TGTGCCAGCAGTGCACCGGGAGACTCTGGGGCCAACGTCCTGACTTTC.

The rearrangement uses TRBV7-2 and TRBJ2-1, with TRBD1 matching over 7 bases. The V gene end was trimmed by 1 base and the J gene end by 4 bases; junction bases not matched to a gene: 4. This CDR3 is built from 15 residues. The germline CDR1 and CDR2 sequences are SGHTA and FQGNSA. CDR3 residues: CASSLEGQRYNEQFF. The CDR3 coding sequence is TGTGCCAGCAGCTTAGAGGGACAGAGATACAATGAGCAGTTCTTC.

This clonotype has only a few counts. This chain connects TRBV21-1 to TRBJ2-5. TRBV21-1 is a known pseudogene. The CDR3 is made up of 13 amino acids. This chain's CDR3 is CASSIIDQETQYF. The CDR3 coding sequence is TGTGCCAGCAGCATTATCGACCAAGAGACCCAGTACTTC.

This clonotype was seen more than once but under ten times. The chain has TRBV21-1 and TRBJ2-3; the table's D gene call, TRBD2, was not cross checked with the DNA. TRBV21-1 is classified as a pseudogene. The CDR3 loop spans 13 amino acids. CDR3 protein: CASSKEVGRTQYF. CDR3 sequence (DNA): TGTGCCAGCAGCAAAGAGGTGGGGAGGACGCAGTATTTT.

This clonotype has a single count. V gene TRBV7-9 combines with J gene TRBJ1-2, with 10 bases identical to TRBD1. Germline CDR1 SEHNR, CDR2 FQNEAQ (reference sequence). J lost 4 bases, V lost 7 bases, and 12 bases had no gene match. The CDR3 is 16 amino acids. The CDR3 here is CASTGDRGNWGYGYTF. DNA of the CDR3: TGTGCCAGCACCGGGGACAGGGGCAATTGGGGCTATGGCTACACCTTC.

This clonotype was counted at least ten times. This chain links TRBV10-3 with TRBJ2-2, with D maybe TRBD2 (5 bases). Trimming cost V 10 bases and J 1 base, with 13 bases left between them. Germline CDR1 is ENHRY and CDR2 is SYGVKD. The CDR3 consists of 14 residues. Here the CDR3 DNA reads TGTGCCACCTGGACTTCTATGAACACCGGGGAGCTGTTTTTT. This gives the protein CATWTSMNTGELFF.

This clonotype was seen only a few times. The rearrangement joins TRBV20-1 to TRBJ1-1; D gene unclear. The CDR3 is 13 amino acids. V was shortened by 0 bases and J by 1 base, with 6 bases between the two germline ends. Germline values: CDR1 DFQATT, CDR2 SNEGSKA (reference sequence). The CDR3 DNA is TGCAGTGCTAGAGATCGGAGGAACACTGAAGCTTTCTTT. Its translation is CSARDRRNTEAFF.

This clonotype has just a few counts. V is TRBV5-1 and J is TRBJ1-2; no reliable D call. The V end was cut by 1 base, the J end by 0 bases, with 13 bases between. Germline V gene lookup returns CDR1 SGHRS and CDR2 YFSETQ. CDR3 size: 16 residues. CDR3 loop: CASSLPVGQTNYGYTF. DNA of the CDR3: TGCGCCAGCAGCTTGCCTGTAGGGCAAACTAACTATGGCTACACCTTC.

The chain joins TRBV6-5 to TRBJ2-3, with no clear D. The CDR3 extends over 11 amino acids. CDR1 and CDR2 from the germline V gene are MNHEY and SVGAGI. V was clipped by 2 bases and J by 4 bases, with 1 base between them. The CDR3 DNA follows: TGTGCCAGCAGTTACGCAGATACGCAGTATTTT. Translated: CASSYADTQYF.

V and J are TRBV6-1 and TRBJ1-5; D is perhaps TRBD1 (5 bases). Between the trimmed V and J ends, which lost 1 base and 7 bases, there was a span of 14 bases. The CDR3 sequence is 15 residues long. In germline, CDR1 is MNHNS, CDR2 SASEGT. CDR3 sequence: CASSEGDLRGQPQHF. Here the CDR3 DNA reads TGTGCCAGCAGTGAAGGGGACCTCCGGGGGCAGCCCCAGCATTTT.

This chain uses TRBV25-1 with TRBJ2-1; 7 bases agree with TRBD1. The CDR3 contains 15 residues. The J segment lost 0 bases and the V segment lost 5 bases, leaving 4 bases of the junction unmatched. Per germline, CDR1 MGHDK and CDR2 SYGVNS. The CDR3 loop is CASSQRQGSYNEQFF. CDR3 DNA: TGTGCCAGCAGTCAAAGACAGGGCTCCTACAATGAGCAGTTCTTC.

This clonotype was seen more than once but under ten times. The chain uses TRBV2 and TRBJ1-1, with D possibly TRBD1 on 5 matching bases. The CDR3 totals 14 residues. V was pared by 6 bases and J by 4 bases, with 15 bases between. Germline V CDR1 and CDR2: SNHLY, FYNNEI. The CDR3 nucleotides read TGTGCCAGCAGCATGAGGGGCGTGGGCACTGAAGCTTTCTTT. It specifies CASSMRGVGTEAFF.

This clonotype was seen a handful of times. This rearrangement joins TRBV7-2 to TRBJ2-3, with 10 bases lining up with TRBD2. The V gene's germline CDR1 is SGHTA and CDR2 FQGNSA. The CDR3 loop spans 17 amino acids. J lost 4 bases, V lost 1 base, and 8 bases had no gene match. In DNA, the CDR3 is TGTGCCAGCAGCTTAGTCGCCCAGCGGGGGGGCCCAGATACGCAGTATTTT. As protein: CASSLVAQRGGPDTQYF.

About this clonotype itself: One end of the junction is discordant with germline, which a read error may explain. CDR3 protein: CAGSLFSGDYGYTF. The CDR3 nucleotides read TGTGCCGGCAGCTTATTCTCAGGGGACTATGGCTACACCTTC. This rearrangement joins TRBV7-9 to TRBJ1-2; D is possibly TRBD1 (6 bases). This CDR3 has 14 residues. Germline assignment: CDR1 SEHNR and CDR2 FQNEAQ (reference sequence). Combining the CDR3 with reference TRBV7-9 and TRBJ1-2 gives the whole variable domain DTGVSQNPRHKITKRGQNVTFRCDPISEHNRLYWYRQTLGQGPEFLTYFQNEAQLEKSRLLSDRFSAERPKGSFSTLEIQRTEQGDSAMYLCAGSLFSGDYGYTFGSGTRLTVV.

CDR3: CASSLGALYPTEAFF. CDR3 sequence (DNA): TGCGCCAGCAGCTTGGGGGCTCTCTACCCCACTGAAGCTTTCTTT. The chain couples TRBV5-1 to TRBJ1-1; D is ambiguous. Per the germline V gene, CDR1 is SGHRS and CDR2 is YFSETQ. V was clipped by 0 bases and J by 4 bases, with 13 bases between them. This CDR3 has 15 residues.

The gene calls are TRBV7-2 and TRBJ2-3, with D perhaps TRBD1 or TRBD2 (6 bases each). Between the trimmed V and J ends, which lost 4 bases and 2 bases, there was a span of 16 bases. The CDR3 is made up of 16 amino acids. CDR1 is SGHTA, CDR2 FQGNSA, per germline. Written as DNA, the CDR3 is TGTGCCAGCAGCTCGGCGACGGGGGCCTACACAGATACGCAGTATTTT. This translates into CASSSATGAYTDTQYF.

This chain uses TRBV11-1 with TRBJ2-1; D gene uncertain. This CDR3 contains 15 residues. The germline CDR1 and CDR2 sequences are SGHAT and FQDESV (reference sequence). The V end was cut by 5 bases, the J end by 5 bases, with 16 bases between. CDR3 DNA sequence: TGTGCCAGCAGCCCCCCCATGAGCCCGAACAATGAGCAGTTCTTC. This encodes CASSPPMSPNNEQFF.